Shown below are 20 T cell receptor beta chains from a single sample sequenced in a study of PD-L1 blockade in urothelial cancer (dated by TCRdb to the late 2010s). The method behind the library was the immunoSEQ multiplex PCR assay. TCRdb holds this immuneACCESS table with in-frame rearrangements only. Some clones are missing; in checked studies, unresolved V genes explain under half, and the rest has no known cause. The sample table lists roughly 90,000 clones, about 89% of them with a count of one. Roughly 0.99% of the sample rests with the top ten. The time point label, read with the paper, signifies: pretreatment peripheral blood. This material consisted of PBMCs, taken around atezolizumab (anti-PD-L1) treatment. The receptor set was obtained from a woman at least 80 years old with urothelial cancer.

The CDR3 DNA sequence: TGTGCCAGCAGTCCCAGAGGACAGGCCCTAGGCACTGAAGCTTTCTTT. Amino acids: CASSPRGQALGTEAFF. V gene TRBV9 combines with J gene TRBJ1-1; 7 bases line up with TRBD1. V was pared by 5 bases and J by 4 bases, with 14 bases of the junction left unmatched. Germline V gene sequence: CDR1 SGDLS, CDR2 YYNGEE. This CDR3 spans 16 amino acids. The full variable domain, with the rest looked up from reference TRBV9 and TRBJ1-1, is DSGVTQTPKHLITATGQRVTLRCSPRSGDLSVYWYQQSLDQGLQFLIQYYNGEERAKGNILERFSAQQFPDLHSELNLSSLELGDSALYFCASSPRGQALGTEAFFGQGTRLTVV.

This rearrangement joins TRBV7-6 to TRBJ1-4; 10 bases fit TRBD1. Trimming at V came to 5 bases and at J to 4 bases, leaving 4 bases not matched to a gene. Germline assignment: CDR1 SGHVS and CDR2 FNYEAQ. There are 15 residues in the CDR3. The DNA of the CDR3 is TGTGCCAGCAGCCTGGGGACAGGGGTTAATGAAAAACTGTTTTTT. Protein product: CASSLGTGVNEKLFF.

The chain links TRBV4-1 to TRBJ1-4; the match to TRBD1 covers 8 bases. Germline trimming cut 4 bases from V and 0 bases from J; bases unmatched to any gene: 7. Germline V gene sequence: CDR1 MGHRA, CDR2 YSYEKL. The length of the CDR3 is 17 residues. The CDR3 nucleotides read TGCGCCAGCAGCCCTCTAGGACAGGGCGCAACTAATGAAAAACTGTTTTTT. Its protein product is CASSPLGQGATNEKLFF.

The rearrangement links TRBV15 to TRBJ1-1; 8 positions agree with TRBD1. The CDR3 runs to 15 residues. With V trimmed by 0 bases and J by 7 bases, 7 bases remained unmatched. Germline-derived CDR1 and CDR2 are LNHNV and YYDKDF (reference sequence). CDR3 sequence (DNA): TGTGCCACCAGCAGAGAGGGCAGGGGGCATGGTGAAGCTTTCTTT. Residues: CATSREGRGHGEAFF.

The rearrangement uses TRBV7-6 and TRBJ1-3; D gene ambiguous. Germline CDR1 SGHVS, CDR2 FNYEAQ. With 1 base removed from V and 0 bases from J, the gap between germline ends came to 10 bases. The CDR3 totals 16 residues. The CDR3 bases are TGTGCCAGCAGCTTAGTGATGGGAGTCTCTGGAAACACCATATATTTT. Translation gives CASSLVMGVSGNTIYF.

This clone was picked up one time. The chain employs TRBV7-8 and TRBJ1-5; D is ambiguous. CDR1 and CDR2 from the germline V gene are SGHVS and FQNEAQ. V was clipped by 0 bases and J by 2 bases, with 5 bases between them. CDR3 length: 14 residues. The CDR3 sequence: CASSLAQGNQPQHF. CDR3 nucleotides: TGTGCCAGCAGCTTAGCCCAGGGCAATCAGCCCCAGCATTTT.

This chain connects TRBV10-3 to TRBJ2-7, with D perhaps matching TRBD2 (6 bases). Germline V lookup: CDR1 ENHRY, CDR2 SYGVKD. Trimming took 8 bases from V and 6 from J, leaving 17 bases between them. The CDR3 is 13 amino acids. In DNA, the CDR3 is TGTGCCATCTCCTTTGGCGGGAAGGGCGAGCAGTACTTC. As protein: CAISFGGKGEQYF.

The gene calls are TRBV28 and TRBJ1-5; D possibly corresponds to TRBD1 (5 bases). V lost 2 bases, J lost 11 bases, and 22 bases lay in between. Germline lookup yields CDR1 MDHEN and CDR2 SYDVKM. The CDR3 has 16 residues. In DNA form, the CDR3 reads TGTGCCAGCAGTTTACCGGGACTGACACAATGGGAGGCCCAGCATTTT. Translated: CASSLPGLTQWEAQHF.

The V call is TRBV25-1, the J call TRBJ2-7, with 8 bases aligning to TRBD1. Germline-derived CDR1 and CDR2 are MGHDK and SYGVNS. Losses at the gene ends were 6 bases for V and 6 bases for J; bases not matched to a gene: 10. This CDR3 has 14 residues. DNA of the CDR3: TGTGCCAGCAGCCTTACCCAGGGGGCGCGCGAGCAGTACTTC. Protein: CASSLTQGAREQYF.

This chain uses TRBV9 with TRBJ2-7; 8 nucleotides align to TRBD1. This CDR3 comprises 13 residues. Unmatched junction bases numbered 2, after V lost 4 bases and J lost 2 bases. Germline V gene data show CDR1 as SGDLS and CDR2 as YYNGEE. The CDR3 reads CASSTTGAYEQYF. CDR3 sequence (DNA): TGTGCCAGCAGCACGACAGGGGCCTACGAGCAGTACTTC.

Points on this clone: At one end the junction does not follow the germline gene, possibly because of a read error. The V gene is TRBV18, the J gene TRBJ2-1; 13 nucleotides align to TRBD2. CDR1 is KGHSH, CDR2 LQKENI, per germline. The CDR3 length is 19 residues. The CDR3, as DNA: TGTGCCAGCTCACCAGGGTTACTAGCGGGAGGGCTCTCCGACAATGAGCAGTTCTTC. Translating it yields CASSPGLLAGGLSDNEQFF.

V is TRBV5-1 and J is TRBJ2-3; TRBD2 agrees at 7 bases. J lost 1 base, V lost 4 bases, and 6 bases had no gene match. The CDR3 contains 15 residues. Germline CDR1 is SGHRS and CDR2 is YFSETQ. In DNA form, the CDR3 reads TGCGCCAGCAGCACCGTAGCGGGCCGCACAGATACGCAGTATTTT. This sequence encodes CASSTVAGRTDTQYF. Full variable domain (outside the CDR3, taken from reference TRBV5-1 and TRBJ2-3): KAGVTQTPRYLIKTRGQQVTLSCSPISGHRSVSWYQQTPGQGLQFLFEYFSETQRNKGNFPGRFSGRQFSNSRSEMNVSTLELGDSALYLCASSTVAGRTDTQYFGPGTRLTVL.

This chain connects TRBV5-6 to TRBJ2-3; 7 nucleotides agree with TRBD2. The V gene's germline CDR1 is SGHDT and CDR2 YYEEEE. This CDR3 is built from 16 residues. The trim removed 2 bases at V and 1 base at J, leaving 7 bases unmatched. The CDR3 bases are TGTGCCAGCAGCTTCCGCGGGAGTCTTCGCACAGATACGCAGTATTTT. This encodes CASSFRGSLRTDTQYF.

The chain carries TRBV2 and TRBJ2-1; unclear D gene. Germline V CDR1 and CDR2: SNHLY, FYNNEI. Trimming shortened V by 0 bases and J by 10 bases, and 13 bases separated the two germline ends. The CDR3 spans 14 residues. CDR3 DNA: TGTGCCAGCAGTGAAGCCGGGTTTCTACGCGAGCAGTTCTTC. Its protein is CASSEAGFLREQFF.

J is TRBJ1-4 and V is TRBV28; 12 bases agree with TRBD1. The V gene end was trimmed by 2 bases and the J gene end by 5 bases; junction bases not matched to a gene: 3. CDR1 and CDR2 from the germline V gene are MDHEN and SYDVKM. The CDR3 has 16 residues. CDR3 in DNA: TGTGCCAGCAGTTTAGGAGGGACAGGGGGCAATGAAAAACTGTTTTTT. This sequence encodes CASSLGGTGGNEKLFF.

The genes are TRBV7-3 and TRBJ2-1; tentative D call: TRBD2 (6 bases). The CDR3 sequence is 18 residues long. Deletions cut 2 bases from V and 4 bases from J, with 21 bases between. Germline-derived CDR1 and CDR2 are SGHTA and FQGTGA. The CDR3 loop reads CASSLGGTNPRTYNEQFF. The CDR3 nucleotides read TGTGCCAGCAGCTTAGGCGGGACGAACCCCCGTACTTACAATGAGCAGTTCTTC.

The DNA of the CDR3 is TGCGCCAGCAGCTTGGCAGAAAACACTGAAGCTTTCTTT. It encodes CASSLAENTEAFF. V gene TRBV5-1 combines with J gene TRBJ1-1, with D hard to call. This CDR3 has 13 residues. Germline V CDR1 and CDR2: SGHRS, YFSETQ. Trimming cost V 0 bases and J 2 bases, with 5 bases left between them. Full variable domain (outside the CDR3, taken from reference TRBV5-1 and TRBJ1-1): KAGVTQTPRYLIKTRGQQVTLSCSPISGHRSVSWYQQTPGQGLQFLFEYFSETQRNKGNFPGRFSGRQFSNSRSEMNVSTLELGDSALYLCASSLAENTEAFFGQGTRLTVV.

The chain joins TRBV19 to TRBJ2-2; D might be TRBD2 (6 bases). V dropped 5 bases and J dropped 0 bases, with 10 bases sitting between them. Germline V gene lookup returns CDR1 LNHDA and CDR2 SQIVND (reference sequence). This CDR3 spans 15 amino acids. The CDR3 DNA sequence: TGTGCCAGTAGTTCGGGAGTTGCGAACACCGGGGAGCTGTTTTTT. Residues: CASSSGVANTGELFF.

The rearrangement joins TRBV27 to TRBJ2-3, with TRBD1 matching 10 bases. CDR3 length equals 16 residues. The V and J ends lost 6 bases and 4 bases, in that order; junction bases with no gene match: 10. Germline V gene sequence: CDR1 MNHEY, CDR2 SMNVEV (reference sequence). The CDR3 DNA sequence: TGTGCCAGCAGCCACCTCCGGGACAGGGGATCAGATACGCAGTATTTT. Amino acids: CASSHLRDRGSDTQYF.

This clone was observed once. V is TRBV4-1 and J is TRBJ2-7; D possibly corresponds to TRBD1 (6 bases). Per the germline V gene, CDR1 is MGHRA and CDR2 is YSYEKL. This CDR3 region has 14 residues. The V end lost 0 bases, the J end lost 2 bases, and 8 bases lay between the germline ends. CDR3 region: CASSQEGHPYEQYF. In DNA, the CDR3 is TGCGCCAGCAGCCAAGAGGGACACCCCTACGAGCAGTACTTC.